This TCR beta chain was sequenced in a study of molecular identifiers for immune sequencing clone quantification. Points on this clonotype: The target antigen is unknown.

Study-wide findings and caveats: Under 1% of molecules in naive cells, but over 99% of effector molecules, belonged to clones above 20 RNA copies. Molecules of identical TCR sharing a barcode could underestimate highly expanded clone sizes.

It was with previously described methods and listed TCR primers that bulk TCR libraries were made. Using its own MiXCR run on the PCR reads, TCRdb lists one record per CDR3 protein. There are about 320,000 distinct CDR3 sequences in the sample; around 21% occur only once, and roughly 0.8% lies in the top ten. Naive CD8 T cells were sorted, and the gate applied was CD8+CD4-CCR7+CD45RA+. Sequences were obtained from naive CD8+ T cells from blood, with Jurkat cell RNA spiked in. Subset reported: FACS-sorted CD8+CD4-CCR7+CD45RA+ naive T cells. The receptor was derived from a human donor in good health. Some libraries in this study had Jurkat cell RNA spiked in.

This CDR3 is CSARAQEGGFYEQYF. CDR3 DNA: TGCAGTGCTAGAGCTCAGGAAGGGGGATTCTACGAGCAGTACTTC. The chain is built from TRBV20-1 and TRBJ2-7; weak D call: TRBD1 (6 bases). Germline V gives CDR1 DFQATT, CDR2 SNEGSKA (reference sequence). The CDR3 contains 15 residues. Trimming removed 1 base at V and 3 bases at J, with 16 bases between.